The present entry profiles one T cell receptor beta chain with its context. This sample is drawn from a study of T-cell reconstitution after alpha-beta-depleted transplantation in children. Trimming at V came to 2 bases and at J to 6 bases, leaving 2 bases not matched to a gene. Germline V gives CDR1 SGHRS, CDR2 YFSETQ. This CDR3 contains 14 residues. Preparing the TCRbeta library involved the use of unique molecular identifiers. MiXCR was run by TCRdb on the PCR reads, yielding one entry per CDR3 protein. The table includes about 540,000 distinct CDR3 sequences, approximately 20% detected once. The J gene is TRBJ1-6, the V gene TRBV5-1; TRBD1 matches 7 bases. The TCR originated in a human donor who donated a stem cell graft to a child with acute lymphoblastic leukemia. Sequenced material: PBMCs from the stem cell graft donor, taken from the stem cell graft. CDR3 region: CASSFRDSNSPLHF. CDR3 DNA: TGCGCCAGCAGCTTCCGGGACAGTAATTCACCCCTCCACTTT. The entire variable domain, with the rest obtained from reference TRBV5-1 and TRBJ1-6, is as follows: KAGVTQTPRYLIKTRGQQVTLSCSPISGHRSVSWYQQTPGQGLQFLFEYFSETQRNKGNFPGRFSGRQFSNSRSEMNVSTLELGDSALYLCASSFRDSNSPLHFGNGTRLTVT.